These T cell receptor beta chains were read from a single sample in a study of blood T cell repertoires in COVID-19. Assay used: immunoSEQ multiplex PCR; TCRdb lists only in-frame clones, some missing. The sample lists some 25,000 clones, 85% to 90% occurring once. Source material: peripheral blood. These receptors all stem from a man in his 70s with COVID-19, enrolled during active disease. Both conserved end residues are part of each CDR3.

CDR3: CASRQGLAASYEQYF
J: TRBJ2-7
V: TRBV5-1

CDR3: CASSLERNTQYF
J: TRBJ2-3
V: TRBV5-1

CDR3: CASSPREGGYEQYF
J: TRBJ2-7
V: TRBV5-1

CDR3: CASSVISYNSPLHF
J: TRBJ1-6
V: TRBV2

CDR3: CASSLGQGRYNEQFF
J: TRBJ2-1
V: TRBV7-2

CDR3: CSASTRTYQPQHF
J: TRBJ1-5
V: TRBV20-1

CDR3: CASSFQGARDTQYF
J: TRBJ2-3
V: TRBV27

CDR3: CASSRLAGGPGQETQYF
J: TRBJ2-5
V: TRBV3-1/TRBV3-2

CDR3: CASRLTGGLENQPQHF
J: TRBJ1-5
V: TRBV7-8

CDR3: CASSFGTAAYNEQFF
J: TRBJ2-1
V: TRBV7-9

CDR3: CASSPGQGTTYEQYF
J: TRBJ2-7
V: TRBV5-1

CDR3: CASSLSGQDYEQYF
J: TRBJ2-7
V: TRBV7-8

CDR3: CATSRTSGGDEQYF
J: TRBJ2-7
V: TRBV6-5

CDR3: CAWSGPAPGHPSYEQYF
J: TRBJ2-7
V: TRBV30

CDR3: CASSPNGQGLGNTEAFF
J: TRBJ1-1
V: TRBV18

CDR3: CASSQGLGGQPQHF
J: TRBJ1-5
V: TRBV18

CDR3: CASSLAGGSGNTIYF
J: TRBJ1-3
V: TRBV5-1

CDR3: CASSPSGTLYEQYF
J: TRBJ2-7
V: TRBV5-1